A selection of T cell receptor beta chains follows, all from one sample in a study of cytomegalovirus exposure and HLA in healthy donors. Sequencing used immunoSEQ multiplex PCR; TCRdb keeps in-frame clones, though not all of them. The table has about 190,000 clones, approximately 88% seen once. Source material: PBMCs. Receptor source: a boy aged 5-17 years in good health and CMV-seronegative. The CDR3 runs from the conserved cysteine through the conserved F or W. Each record gives: clone size, J gene, V gene, D gene, CDR3 DNA, CDR3 protein. The D gene is left open where the match is weak. Expanded clones get a size class; other rows say once, few or many, or leave the size out.

few | TRBJ1-6 | TRBV7-9 | NA | TGTGCCAGCAGGGCCCGAATTTCACCCCTCCACTTT | CASRARISPLHF
NA | TRBJ2-7 | TRBV11-1 | TRBD1 | TGTGCCAGCAGTAGGCGGACAGGGTTCGACGAGCAGTACTTC | CASSRRTGFDEQYF
few | TRBJ1-1 | TRBV4-3 | NA | TGCGCCAGCAGCCAAGGGAGTGGGACTGAAGCTTTCTTT | CASSQGSGTEAFF
NA | TRBJ2-3 | TRBV2 | TRBD1 | TGTGCCAGAGGGGGACAGGGGGCTCGAGATACGCAGTATTTT | CARGGQGARDTQYF
NA | TRBJ2-3 | TRBV7-9 | NA | TGTGCCAGCACGCCGAGGGCAGATACGCAGTATTTT | CASTPRADTQYF
once | TRBJ2-1 | TRBV19 | NA | TGTGCCAGTAGCTGGGACACGAGCTCCTACAATGAGCAGTTCTTC | CASSWDTSSYNEQFF
NA | TRBJ2-6 | TRBV18 | TRBD1 | TGTGCCAGCTCACGACGGACAGGGGTTGTCTCTGGGGCCAACGTCCTGACTTTC | CASSRRTGVVSGANVLTF
NA | TRBJ1-1 | TRBV7-9 | NA | TGTGCCAGCAGCTTCGACAGCAACACTGAAGCTTTCTTT | CASSFDSNTEAFF
once | TRBJ1-2 | TRBV30 | TRBD1 | TGTGCCTGGGTGGTACAGGGGGCCGGCTATGGCTACACCTTC | CAWVVQGAGYGYTF
NA | TRBJ2-7 | TRBV9 | NA | TGTGCCAGCAGCGTAGGACAGTCCTACGAGCAGTACTTC | CASSVGQSYEQYF
NA | TRBJ1-1 | TRBV27 | NA | TGTGCCAGCACTAAGATAGATGGCGGTTCTCGGGTCTTT | CASTKIDGGSRVF
few | TRBJ2-3 | TRBV6-4 | TRBD2 | TGTGCCAGCAGTAGCGGGAGGGCCACAGATACGCAGTATTTT | CASSSGRATDTQYF
NA | TRBJ1-3 | TRBV27 | NA | TGTGCCAGCTCGACACTCTCTGGAAACACCATATATTTT | CASSTLSGNTIYF
NA | TRBJ1-1 | TRBV19 | NA | TGTGCCAGTAGTATCCGAGGGGGTGAAGCTTTCTTT | CASSIRGGEAFF
NA | TRBJ1-1 | TRBV6-5 | NA | TGTGCCAGCAGTGAAGTTTCCAGGGATACTGAAGCTTTCTTT | CASSEVSRDTEAFF
NA | TRBJ2-2 | TRBV5-1 | TRBD1 | TGCGCCAGCAGCTTGGCCGCGGGACAGGGAGTTAACACCGGGGAGCTGTTTTTT | CASSLAAGQGVNTGELFF
once | TRBJ2-5 | TRBV29-1 | NA | TGCAGCGTTTCTAGCGAACAAGAGACCCAGTACTTC | CSVSSEQETQYF
NA | TRBJ1-2 | TRBV29-1 | TRBD1 | TGCAGCGCGAGACAGGGGACAGGGGAGTGGAAGAACTATGGCTACACCTTC | CSARQGTGEWKNYGYTF
NA | TRBJ2-5 | TRBV19 | TRBD2 | TGTGCCAGTTCCTCAGTGGGGGGACTAGCGGGAGAGACCCAGTACTTC | CASSSVGGLAGETQYF
NA | TRBJ2-7 | TRBV5-1 | NA | TGCGCCAGCAGCTTGATACAGGGCGAGCAGTACTTC | CASSLIQGEQYF
NA | TRBJ1-1 | TRBV10-3 | NA | TGTGCCATCAGTGAGGAGGGCGCGAACACTGAAGCTTTCTTT | CAISEEGANTEAFF
few | TRBJ1-1 | TRBV6-6 | TRBD1 | TGTGCCAACAGGGAACGGGACAGGGGTGAAGCTTTCTTT | CANRERDRGEAFF
NA | TRBJ2-5 | TRBV2 | TRBD2 | TGTGCCAGCAGTGGAATTAGCGGGGCTCGAGAGACCCAGTACTTC | CASSGISGARETQYF
NA | TRBJ1-2 | TRBV16 | TRBD1 | TGTGCCAGCAGCACGGCCCTGTGGGACAGGGGCTACACCTTC | CASSTALWDRGYTF
once | TRBJ1-4 | TRBV2 | NA | TGTGCCGGACAGACAGTTTTTAATGAAAAACTGTTTTTT | CAGQTVFNEKLFF
few | TRBJ2-3 | TRBV9 | TRBD2 | TGTGCCAGCAGCGATACCTTAAGTAGCGGGAGTTTGACAGATACGCAGTATTTT | CASSDTLSSGSLTDTQYF
NA | TRBJ2-1 | TRBV7-2 | NA | TGTGCCAGCAGCTTACATCCGAGCTCCTACAATGAGCAGTTCTTC | CASSLHPSSYNEQFF
NA | TRBJ2-1 | TRBV6-6 | TRBD2 | TGTGCCAGCACCCACGGGGGTGCGGGGGGGCTCAATGAGCAGTTCTTC | CASTHGGAGGLNEQFF
NA | TRBJ1-5 | TRBV15 | TRBD1 | TGTGCCACCAGCACTGGATGGACAGGGAAAATGCCCCAGCATTTT | CATSTGWTGKMPQHF
NA | TRBJ2-5 | TRBV29-1 | NA | TGCAGCGTTAACGGACAGTCGCAAGAGACCCAGTACTTC | CSVNGQSQETQYF
NA | TRBJ2-7 | TRBV6-5 | NA | TGTGCCAGCAGTTACTCCAGGGTAACCTACGAGCAGTACTTC | CASSYSRVTYEQYF
NA | TRBJ2-7 | TRBV29-1 | NA | TGCATGGTCCAAGGGGGCTCCTACGAGCAGTACTTC | CMVQGGSYEQYF